This entry describes one TCR beta chain. The antigen is not known. Other DNA variants within this sample encode the same CDR3. Assay: immunoSEQ multiplex PCR; the TCRdb copy retains only in-frame clones and omits some. The profile shows approximately 190,000 clones, approximately 90% of them singletons. The CDR3 consists of 13 residues. Germline CDR1 reads SGHNT; CDR2 reads YYREEE (reference sequence). Trimming cost V 4 bases and J 4 bases; bases outside gene matches: 1. These data belong to a study of T cell responses to AZD1222 COVID-19 vaccine. Study-level results: The donor group comprised mostly white British people and more females; the analysis possibly underestimated clonal diversity. Across the whole spike, CD4 TCRs peaked at regions 160-218 and 743-854.

This rearrangement joins TRBV5-4 to TRBJ2-7, with 11 bases identical to TRBD2. Source: peripheral blood, taken on day 0 of AZD1222 vaccination. This clonotype was obtained from an adult in good health. The CDR3 reads CASSRTSGYEQYF. CDR3 nucleotides: TGTGCCAGCAGCAGGACTAGCGGGTACGAGCAGTACTTC. Using reference TRBV5-4 and TRBJ2-7 for the parts outside the CDR3, the full variable domain is ETGVTQSPTHLIKTRGQQVTLRCSSQSGHNTVSWYQQALGQGPQFIFQYYREEENGRGNFPPRFSGLQFPNYSSELNVNALELDDSALYLCASSRTSGYEQYFGPGTRLTVT.